Following are 14 T cell receptor beta chains from one sample sequenced in a study of blood T cells in healthy people across ages. With a J-beta primer mix and a sample-barcoded 5' primer, a second PCR ran roughly 6 to 11 cycles. TCRdb re-analysed the 5' RACE reads in MiXCR, keeping a single row per CDR3 protein. The sample lists about 1.4 million distinct CDR3 sequences; approximately 63% were seen once. The sample consisted of blood. Receptor source: a man aged 18 to 35 in good health.

In regard to this clonotype: At one boundary the junction diverges from the germline segment, which might be a read error. This chain connects TRBV20-1 to TRBJ2-3; TRBD2 aligns across 7 bases. This CDR3 comprises 14 residues. The V gene's germline CDR1 is DFQATT and CDR2 SNEGSKA (reference sequence). CDR3 sequence reads: CRARPGLSTDTQYF. For the CDR3, the DNA is TGCAGAGCTAGACCGGGACTAAGCACAGATACGCAGTATTTT.

This clonotype has just one count. V and J are TRBV6-1 and TRBJ1-1; tentative D call: TRBD1 (5 bases). The germline V gene has CDR1 MNHNS and CDR2 SASEGT. The CDR3 covers 14 residues. Trimming pared 2 bases from V and 11 bases from J, leaving 18 bases between. CDR3 coding DNA: TGTGCCAGCAGTGAAAGGTTGAGGGGCAGGTGGGCTTTCTTT. This codes for CASSERLRGRWAFF.

The chain has TRBV7-9 and TRBJ1-1; tentative D call: TRBD1 (6 bases). This CDR3 is 14 amino acids long. The germline gives CDR1 SEHNR, CDR2 FQNEAQ (reference sequence). Trimming pared 4 bases from V and 5 bases from J, leaving 14 bases between. The CDR3 region is CASSSLTGGTEAFF. DNA of the CDR3: TGTGCCAGCAGCTCGCTGACAGGAGGGACTGAAGCTTTCTTT.

This clonotype has a handful of counts. The rearrangement joins TRBV12-3 or TRBV12-4 to TRBJ2-1, with D perhaps TRBD2 (6 bases). The ends were cut back, 2 bases at V and 0 bases at J, with 14 bases in the middle. CDR3 size: 17 residues. The CDR3, as DNA: TGTGCCAGCAGTTTAATCGGGTGGGAGGCCTCCTACAATGAGCAGTTCTTC. Protein product: CASSLIGWEASYNEQFF.

This clonotype was recorded once. The chain employs TRBV4-2 and TRBJ1-1, with D uncertain. With 3 bases removed from V and 0 bases from J, the gap between germline ends came to 11 bases. The CDR3 consists of 15 residues. Germline assignment: CDR1 LGHNA and CDR2 YNFKEQ. As DNA, the CDR3 is TGTGCCAGCAGCCAGGAACAGACCTTGAACACTGAAGCTTTCTTT. As protein: CASSQEQTLNTEAFF.

The J gene is TRBJ2-7, the V gene TRBV29-1; 11 nucleotides agree with TRBD2. CDR3 length: 13 amino acids. Germline assignment: CDR1 SQVTM and CDR2 ANQGSEA. J gave up 2 bases and V 7 bases, and 4 bases lay outside the gene matches. CDR3 protein: CSGGTSGTYEQYF. The DNA for the CDR3 is TGCAGCGGAGGGACTAGCGGTACCTACGAGCAGTACTTC.

This chain connects TRBV25-1 to TRBJ2-7, with D tentatively TRBD1 or TRBD2 (6 bases each). This CDR3 has 12 amino acids. Trimming removed 11 bases at V and 7 bases at J, with 18 bases between. The germline V gene has CDR1 MGHDK and CDR2 SYGVNS. The CDR3 loop reads CAGNPGAGEQYF. CDR3 coding DNA: TGTGCCGGCAACCCAGGGGCGGGAGAGCAGTACTTC.

This clonotype was seen more than once but under ten times. The V call is TRBV10-3, the J call TRBJ1-1; 8 nucleotides agree with TRBD1. Germline V gene data show CDR1 as ENHRY and CDR2 as SYGVKD. This CDR3 region has 18 residues. V was clipped by 0 bases and J by 4 bases; unmatched bases: 13. CDR3 sequence (DNA): TGTGCCATCAGTGAGTCGGTCTCCCGGACGGGACAGGCCACTGAAGCTTTCTTT. Protein: CAISESVSRTGQATEAFF.

The rearrangement links TRBV28 to TRBJ1-6, with D unresolved. V lost 4 bases and J lost 15, with 10 bases in between. CDR1 is MDHEN, CDR2 SYDVKM, per germline. The CDR3 has 11 amino acids. The chain's CDR3 is CASSSSDHLHF. CDR3 DNA: TGTGCCAGCAGTTCCTCTGATCACCTCCACTTT.

The chain combines TRBV4-1 with TRBJ2-7, with 8 bases aligning to TRBD2. CDR3 length equals 17 residues. CDR1 is MGHRA and CDR2 is YSYEKL in the germline V gene. After removal of 1 base from V and 3 bases from J, the junction contained 11 bases not matched to a gene. CDR3 in amino acids: CASSQVPSGGVYYEQYF. CDR3 sequence (DNA): TGCGCCAGCAGCCAAGTCCCTTCGGGGGGGGTGTACTACGAGCAGTACTTC.

The table lists this clonotype with a few counts. This rearrangement joins TRBV29-1 to TRBJ2-3; D assignment may be TRBD1 or TRBD2 (5 bases each). Germline CDR1 SQVTM, CDR2 ANQGSEA. This CDR3 comprises 14 residues. The V end lost 6 bases, the J end lost 5 bases, and 18 bases lay between the germline ends. The CDR3 region has the DNA TGCAGCGTCGGACGGTCCGGGACGGGAGATACGCAGTATTTT. It specifies CSVGRSGTGDTQYF.

The chain is built from TRBV7-9 and TRBJ2-3, with D possibly being TRBD1 or TRBD2 (6 bases each). The germline V gene encodes CDR1 SEHNR and CDR2 FQNEAQ (reference sequence). V was trimmed by 5 bases and J by 6 bases, leaving 24 bases between them. There are 17 residues in the CDR3. This CDR3 reads CASSLRGPVFLTDTQYF. In nucleotides, the CDR3 is TGTGCCAGCAGCCTCCGGGGGCCCGTTTTCCTCACGGATACGCAGTATTTT.

This rearrangement joins TRBV7-9 to TRBJ1-1; 7 bases align to TRBD1. Per germline, CDR1 SEHNR and CDR2 FQNEAQ (reference sequence). This CDR3 is built from 15 residues. V shed 5 bases and J 0 bases; nucleotides not matched to a gene: 6. In nucleotides, the CDR3 is TGTGCCAGCAGCCACCGACAGGGCATGAACACTGAAGCTTTCTTT. This codes for CASSHRQGMNTEAFF.

The CDR3 DNA reads TGTGCCAGCACTAGCTATGCCTACAATGAGCAGTTCTTC. This codes for CASTSYAYNEQFF. J is TRBJ2-1 and V is TRBV27; tentatively, D is TRBD2 (5 bases). The CDR3 has 13 residues. Trimming shortened V by 7 bases and J by 2 bases, and 9 bases separated the two germline ends. The germline V gene has CDR1 MNHEY and CDR2 SMNVEV (reference sequence).